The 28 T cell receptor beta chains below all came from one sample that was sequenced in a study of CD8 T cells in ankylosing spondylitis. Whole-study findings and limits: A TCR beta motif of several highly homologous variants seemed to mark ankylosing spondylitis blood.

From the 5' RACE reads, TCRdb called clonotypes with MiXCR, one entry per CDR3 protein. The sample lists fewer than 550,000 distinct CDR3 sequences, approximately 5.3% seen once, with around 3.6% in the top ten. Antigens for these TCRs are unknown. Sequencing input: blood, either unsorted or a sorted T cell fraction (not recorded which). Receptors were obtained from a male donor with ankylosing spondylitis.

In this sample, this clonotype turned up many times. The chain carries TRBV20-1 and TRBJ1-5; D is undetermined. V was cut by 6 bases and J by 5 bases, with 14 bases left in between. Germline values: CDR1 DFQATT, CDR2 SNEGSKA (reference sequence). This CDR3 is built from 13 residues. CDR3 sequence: CSAEDGGDQPQHF. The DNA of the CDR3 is TGCAGTGCAGAGGACGGTGGGGATCAGCCCCAGCATTTT.

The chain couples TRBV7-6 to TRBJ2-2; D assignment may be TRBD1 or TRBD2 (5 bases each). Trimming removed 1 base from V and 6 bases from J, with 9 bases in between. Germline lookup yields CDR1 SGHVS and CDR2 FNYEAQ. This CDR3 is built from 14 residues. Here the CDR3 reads CASSLERGAGELFF. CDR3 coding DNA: TGTGCCAGCAGCTTAGAAAGGGGAGCCGGGGAGCTGTTTTTT. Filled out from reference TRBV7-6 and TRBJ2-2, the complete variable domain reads GAGVSQSPRYKVTKRGQDVALRCDPISGHVSLYWYRQALGQGPEFLTYFNYEAQQDKSGLPNDRFSAERPEGSISTLTIQRTEQRDSAMYRCASSLERGAGELFFGEGSRLTVL.

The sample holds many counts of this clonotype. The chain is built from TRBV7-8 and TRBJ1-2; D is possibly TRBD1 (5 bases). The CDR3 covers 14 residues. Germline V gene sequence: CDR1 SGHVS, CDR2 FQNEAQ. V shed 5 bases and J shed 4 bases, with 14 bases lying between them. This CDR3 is CASSLPGTGYGYTF. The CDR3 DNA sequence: TGTGCCAGCAGCCTTCCCGGGACCGGCTATGGCTACACCTTC.

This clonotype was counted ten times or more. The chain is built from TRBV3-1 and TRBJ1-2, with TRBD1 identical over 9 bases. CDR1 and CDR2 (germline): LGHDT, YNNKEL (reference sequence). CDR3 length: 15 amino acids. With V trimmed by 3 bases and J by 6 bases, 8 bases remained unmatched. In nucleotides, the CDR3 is TGTGCCAGCAGCCATCTCTCCGGGACAGGGAATGGCTACACCTTC. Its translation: CASSHLSGTGNGYTF. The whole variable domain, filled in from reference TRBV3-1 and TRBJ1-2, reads DTAVSQTPKYLVTQMGNDKSIKCEQNLGHDTMYWYKQDSKKFLKIMFSYNNKELIINETVPNRFSPKSPDKAHLNLHINSLELGDSAVYFCASSHLSGTGNGYTFGSGTRLTVV.

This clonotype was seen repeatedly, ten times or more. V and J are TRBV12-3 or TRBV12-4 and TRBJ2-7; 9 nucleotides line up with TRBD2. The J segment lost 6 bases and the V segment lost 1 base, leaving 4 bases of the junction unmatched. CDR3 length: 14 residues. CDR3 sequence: CASSLVAGGPEQYF. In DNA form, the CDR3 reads TGTGCCAGCAGTTTAGTTGCGGGAGGGCCCGAGCAGTACTTC.

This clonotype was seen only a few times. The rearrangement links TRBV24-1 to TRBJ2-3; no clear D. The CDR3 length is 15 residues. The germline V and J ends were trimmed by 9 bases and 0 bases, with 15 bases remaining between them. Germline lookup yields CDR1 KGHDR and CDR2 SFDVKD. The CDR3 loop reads CATSESGPSTDTQYF. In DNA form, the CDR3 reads TGTGCCACCTCCGAATCGGGTCCTAGCACAGATACGCAGTATTTT.

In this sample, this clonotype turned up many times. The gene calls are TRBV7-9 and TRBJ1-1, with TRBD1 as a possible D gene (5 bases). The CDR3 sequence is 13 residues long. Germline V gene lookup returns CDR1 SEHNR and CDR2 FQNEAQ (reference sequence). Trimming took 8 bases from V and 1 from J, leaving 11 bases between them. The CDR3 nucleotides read TGTGCCAGCGAAAAACAGGAGAACACTGAAGCTTTCTTT. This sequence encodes CASEKQENTEAFF.

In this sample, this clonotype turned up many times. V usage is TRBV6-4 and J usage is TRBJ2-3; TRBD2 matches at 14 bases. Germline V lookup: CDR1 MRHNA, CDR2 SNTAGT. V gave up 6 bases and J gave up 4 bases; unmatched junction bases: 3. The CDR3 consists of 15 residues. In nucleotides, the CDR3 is TGTGCCAGCAGGAGACTAGCGGGAGGGCCAGATACGCAGTATTTT. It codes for CASRRLAGGPDTQYF.

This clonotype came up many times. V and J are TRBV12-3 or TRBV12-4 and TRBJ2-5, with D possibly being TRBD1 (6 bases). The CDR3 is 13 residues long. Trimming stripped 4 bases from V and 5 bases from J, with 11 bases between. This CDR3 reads CASSYRETETQYF. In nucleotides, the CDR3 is TGTGCCAGCAGTTACAGGGAGACGGAGACCCAGTACTTC.

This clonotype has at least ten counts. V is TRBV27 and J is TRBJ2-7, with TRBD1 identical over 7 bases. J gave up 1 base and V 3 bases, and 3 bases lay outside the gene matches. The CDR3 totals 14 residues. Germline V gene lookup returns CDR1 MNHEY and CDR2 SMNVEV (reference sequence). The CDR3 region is CASSLADRSYEQYF. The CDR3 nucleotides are TGTGCCAGCAGTTTGGCGGACAGGTCCTACGAGCAGTACTTC.

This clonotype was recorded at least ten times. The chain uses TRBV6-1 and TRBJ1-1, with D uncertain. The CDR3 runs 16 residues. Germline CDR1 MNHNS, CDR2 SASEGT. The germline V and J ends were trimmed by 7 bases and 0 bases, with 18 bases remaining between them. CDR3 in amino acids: CASNVYFGSVNTEAFF. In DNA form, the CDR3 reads TGTGCCAGCAACGTTTACTTCGGTTCTGTGAACACTGAAGCTTTCTTT.

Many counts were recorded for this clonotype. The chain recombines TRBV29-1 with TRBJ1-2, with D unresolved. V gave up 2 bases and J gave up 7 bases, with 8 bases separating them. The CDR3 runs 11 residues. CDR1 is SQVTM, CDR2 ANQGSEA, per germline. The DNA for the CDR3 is TGCAGCGTTGAACGGGGTTCTGGCTACACCTTC. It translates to CSVERGSGYTF.

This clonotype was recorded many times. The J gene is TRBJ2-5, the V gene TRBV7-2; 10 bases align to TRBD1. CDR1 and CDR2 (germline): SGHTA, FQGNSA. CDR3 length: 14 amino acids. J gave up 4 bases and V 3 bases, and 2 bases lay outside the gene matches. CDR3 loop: CASSLTGGGETQYF. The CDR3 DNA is TGTGCCAGCAGCTTGACAGGGGGCGGAGAGACCCAGTACTTC. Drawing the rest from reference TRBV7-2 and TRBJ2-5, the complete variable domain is GAGVSQSPSNKVTEKGKDVELRCDPISGHTALYWYRQSLGQGLEFLIYFQGNSAPDKSGLPSDRFSAERTGGSVSTLTIQRTQQEDSAVYLCASSLTGGGETQYFGPGTRLLVL.

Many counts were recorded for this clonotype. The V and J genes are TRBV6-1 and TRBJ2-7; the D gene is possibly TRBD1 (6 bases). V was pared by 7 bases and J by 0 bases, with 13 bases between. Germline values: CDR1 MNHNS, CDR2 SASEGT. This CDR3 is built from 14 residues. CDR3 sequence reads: CASKRGQSSYEQYF. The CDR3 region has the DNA TGTGCCAGCAAAAGGGGACAAAGCTCCTACGAGCAGTACTTC.

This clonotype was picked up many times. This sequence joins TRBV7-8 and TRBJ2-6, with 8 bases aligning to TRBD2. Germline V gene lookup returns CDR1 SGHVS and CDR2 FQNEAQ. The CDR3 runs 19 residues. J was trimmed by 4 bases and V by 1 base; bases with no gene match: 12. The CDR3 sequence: CASSLGRGALSAGANVLTF. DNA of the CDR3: TGTGCCAGCAGCTTAGGGCGGGGGGCTTTATCAGCGGGGGCCAACGTCCTGACTTTC.

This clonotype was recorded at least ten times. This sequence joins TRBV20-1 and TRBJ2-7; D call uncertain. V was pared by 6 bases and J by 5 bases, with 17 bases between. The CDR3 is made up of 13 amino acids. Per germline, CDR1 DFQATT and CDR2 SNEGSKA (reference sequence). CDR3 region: CSARLIRENEQYF. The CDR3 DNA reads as TGCAGTGCCAGACTGATCAGAGAGAACGAGCAGTACTTC.

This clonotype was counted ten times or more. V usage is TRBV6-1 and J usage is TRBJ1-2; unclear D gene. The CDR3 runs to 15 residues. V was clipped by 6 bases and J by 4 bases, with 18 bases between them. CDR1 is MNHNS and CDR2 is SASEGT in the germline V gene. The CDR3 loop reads CASSRREATGYGYTF. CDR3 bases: TGTGCCAGCAGCCGTCGGGAGGCTACGGGCTATGGCTACACCTTC.

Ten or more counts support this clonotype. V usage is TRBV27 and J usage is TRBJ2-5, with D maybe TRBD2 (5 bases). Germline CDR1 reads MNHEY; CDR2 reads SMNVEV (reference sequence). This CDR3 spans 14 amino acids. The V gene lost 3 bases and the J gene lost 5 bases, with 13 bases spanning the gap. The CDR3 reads CASSFVGGLETQYF. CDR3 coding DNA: TGTGCCAGCAGTTTCGTGGGCGGGTTGGAGACCCAGTACTTC.

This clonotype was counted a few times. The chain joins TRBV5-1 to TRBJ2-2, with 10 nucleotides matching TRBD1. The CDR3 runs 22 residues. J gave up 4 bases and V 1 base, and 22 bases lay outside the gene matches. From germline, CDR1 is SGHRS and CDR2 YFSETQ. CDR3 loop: CASSLWGPRDRGAAATTGELFF. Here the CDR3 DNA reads TGCGCCAGCAGCTTGTGGGGCCCCCGGGACAGGGGTGCAGCGGCGACCACCGGGGAGCTGTTTTTT.

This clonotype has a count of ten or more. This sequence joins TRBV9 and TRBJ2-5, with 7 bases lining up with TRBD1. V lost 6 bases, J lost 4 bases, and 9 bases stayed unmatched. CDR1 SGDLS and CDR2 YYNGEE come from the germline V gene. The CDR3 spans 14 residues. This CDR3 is CASNRQGVLETQYF. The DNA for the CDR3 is TGTGCCAGCAACAGACAGGGTGTTCTAGAGACCCAGTACTTC.

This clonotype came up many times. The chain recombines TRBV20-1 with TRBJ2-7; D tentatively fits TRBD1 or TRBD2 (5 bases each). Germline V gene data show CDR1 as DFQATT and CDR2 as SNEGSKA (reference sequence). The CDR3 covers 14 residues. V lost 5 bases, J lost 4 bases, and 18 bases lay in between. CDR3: CSAPDRDGGYEQYF. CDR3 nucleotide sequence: TGCAGTGCTCCTGACCGGGACGGAGGTTACGAGCAGTACTTC.

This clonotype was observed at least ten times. CDR3 nucleotides: TGCAGCGTACTCCTGACAGGGTGGGTTGAAGCTTTCTTT. Protein: CSVLLTGWVEAFF. This chain links TRBV29-1 with TRBJ1-1; 7 bases agree with TRBD1. This CDR3 spans 13 amino acids. V gave up 6 bases and J gave up 7 bases; unmatched junction bases: 11. CDR1 is SQVTM, CDR2 ANQGSEA, per germline.

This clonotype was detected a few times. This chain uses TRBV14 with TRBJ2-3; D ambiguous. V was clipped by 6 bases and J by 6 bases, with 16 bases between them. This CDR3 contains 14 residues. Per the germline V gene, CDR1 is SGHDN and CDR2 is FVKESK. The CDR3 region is CASSLFISQDTQYF. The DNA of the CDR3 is TGTGCCAGCAGTCTATTCATTTCTCAGGATACGCAGTATTTT.

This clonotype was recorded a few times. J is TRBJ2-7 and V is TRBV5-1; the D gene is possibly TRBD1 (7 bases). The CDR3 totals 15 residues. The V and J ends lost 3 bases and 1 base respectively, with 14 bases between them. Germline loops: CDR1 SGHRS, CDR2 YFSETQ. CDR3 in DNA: TGCGCCAGCAGCTCAGGGGGGACAGATTCCTACGAGCAGTACTTC. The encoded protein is CASSSGGTDSYEQYF. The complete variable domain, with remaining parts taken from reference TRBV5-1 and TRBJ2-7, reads KAGVTQTPRYLIKTRGQQVTLSCSPISGHRSVSWYQQTPGQGLQFLFEYFSETQRNKGNFPGRFSGRQFSNSRSEMNVSTLELGDSALYLCASSSGGTDSYEQYFGPGTRLTVT.

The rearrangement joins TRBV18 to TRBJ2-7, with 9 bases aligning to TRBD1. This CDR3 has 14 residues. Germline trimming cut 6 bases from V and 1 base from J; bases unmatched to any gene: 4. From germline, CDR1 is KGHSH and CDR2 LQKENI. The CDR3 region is CASSAGQGSYEQYF. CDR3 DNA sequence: TGTGCCAGCTCGGCCGGACAGGGGTCCTACGAGCAGTACTTC.

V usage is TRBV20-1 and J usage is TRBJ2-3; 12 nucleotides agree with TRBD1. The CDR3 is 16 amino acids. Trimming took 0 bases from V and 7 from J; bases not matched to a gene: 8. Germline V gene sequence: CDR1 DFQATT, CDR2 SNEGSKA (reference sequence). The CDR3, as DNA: TGCAGTGCTAGAGATCGGGGGACAGGGGGCGCGAATACGCAGTATTTT. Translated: CSARDRGTGGANTQYF.

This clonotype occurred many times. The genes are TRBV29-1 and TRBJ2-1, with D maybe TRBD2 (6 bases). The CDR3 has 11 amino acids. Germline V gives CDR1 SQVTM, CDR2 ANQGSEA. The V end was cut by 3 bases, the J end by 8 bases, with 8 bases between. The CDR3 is CSVDWRDEQFF. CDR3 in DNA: TGCAGCGTTGATTGGAGGGATGAGCAGTTCTTC.

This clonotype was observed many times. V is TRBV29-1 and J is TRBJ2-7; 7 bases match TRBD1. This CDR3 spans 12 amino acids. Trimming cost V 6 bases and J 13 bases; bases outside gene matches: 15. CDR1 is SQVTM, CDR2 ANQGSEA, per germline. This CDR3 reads CSVRRTGSFIYF. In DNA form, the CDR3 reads TGCAGCGTGCGAAGGACAGGCTCCTTCATCTACTTC.